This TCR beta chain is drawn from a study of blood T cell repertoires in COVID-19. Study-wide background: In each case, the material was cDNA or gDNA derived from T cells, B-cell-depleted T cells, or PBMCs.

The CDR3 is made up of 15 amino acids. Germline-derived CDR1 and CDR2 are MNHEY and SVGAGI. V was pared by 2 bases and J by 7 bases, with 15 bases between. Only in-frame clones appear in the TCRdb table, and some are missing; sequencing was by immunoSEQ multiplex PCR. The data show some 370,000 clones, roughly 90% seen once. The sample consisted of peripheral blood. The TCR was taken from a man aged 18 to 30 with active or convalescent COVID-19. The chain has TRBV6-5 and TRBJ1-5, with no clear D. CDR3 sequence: CASSYDHNGEQPQHF. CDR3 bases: TGTGCCAGCAGTTACGACCACAACGGGGAACAGCCCCAGCATTTT.